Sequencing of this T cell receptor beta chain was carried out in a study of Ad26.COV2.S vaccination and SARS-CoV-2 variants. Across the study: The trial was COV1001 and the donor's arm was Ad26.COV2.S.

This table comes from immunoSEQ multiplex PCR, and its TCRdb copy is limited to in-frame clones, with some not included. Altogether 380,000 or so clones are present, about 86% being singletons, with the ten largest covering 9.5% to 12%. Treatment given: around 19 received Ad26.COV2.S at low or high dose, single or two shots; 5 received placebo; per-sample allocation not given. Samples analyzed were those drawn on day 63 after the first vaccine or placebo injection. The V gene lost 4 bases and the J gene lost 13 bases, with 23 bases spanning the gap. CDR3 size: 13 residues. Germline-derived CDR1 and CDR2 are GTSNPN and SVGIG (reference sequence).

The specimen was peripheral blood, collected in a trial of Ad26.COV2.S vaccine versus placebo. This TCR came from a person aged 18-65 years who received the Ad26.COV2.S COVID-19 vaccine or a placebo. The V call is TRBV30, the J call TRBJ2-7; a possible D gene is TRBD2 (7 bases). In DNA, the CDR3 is TGTGCCTGGACCCCGGGGGGATGGGGGGCGCCATACTTC. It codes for CAWTPGGWGAPYF.